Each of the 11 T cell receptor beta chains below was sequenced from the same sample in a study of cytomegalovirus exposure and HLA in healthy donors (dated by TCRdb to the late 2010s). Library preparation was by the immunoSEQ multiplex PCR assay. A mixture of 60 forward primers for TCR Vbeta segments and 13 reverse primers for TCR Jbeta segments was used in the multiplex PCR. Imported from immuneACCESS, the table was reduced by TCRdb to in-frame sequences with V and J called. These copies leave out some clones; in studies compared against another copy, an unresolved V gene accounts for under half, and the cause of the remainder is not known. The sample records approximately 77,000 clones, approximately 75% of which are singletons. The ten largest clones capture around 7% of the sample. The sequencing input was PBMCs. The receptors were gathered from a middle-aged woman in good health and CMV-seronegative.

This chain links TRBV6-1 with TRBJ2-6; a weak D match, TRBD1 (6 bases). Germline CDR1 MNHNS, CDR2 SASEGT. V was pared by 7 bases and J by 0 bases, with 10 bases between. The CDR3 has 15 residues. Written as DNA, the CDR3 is TGTGCCAGCACAGGGGTCGTCTCTGGGGCCAACGTCCTGACTTTC. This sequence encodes CASTGVVSGANVLTF.

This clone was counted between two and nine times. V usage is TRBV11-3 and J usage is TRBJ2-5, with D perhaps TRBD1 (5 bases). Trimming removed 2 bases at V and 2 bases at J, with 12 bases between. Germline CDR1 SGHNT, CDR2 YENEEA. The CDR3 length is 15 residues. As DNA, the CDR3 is TGTGCCAGCAGCTTATCCCCAGGGCCACAAGAGACCCAGTACTTC. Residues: CASSLSPGPQETQYF.

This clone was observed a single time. The CDR3 sequence is CASSPYAGTYNEQFF. In nucleotides, the CDR3 is TGTGCCAGCTCACCATATGCGGGAACCTACAATGAGCAGTTCTTC. The rearrangement uses TRBV18 and TRBJ2-1; a possible D gene is TRBD2 (6 bases). V lost 2 bases, J lost 2 bases, and 10 bases lay in between. CDR3 length equals 15 residues. Per germline, CDR1 KGHSH and CDR2 LQKENI.

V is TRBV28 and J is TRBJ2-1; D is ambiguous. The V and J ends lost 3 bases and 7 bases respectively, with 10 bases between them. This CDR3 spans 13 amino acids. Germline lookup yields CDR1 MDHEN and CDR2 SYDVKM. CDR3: CASSLQDVNEQFF. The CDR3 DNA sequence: TGTGCCAGCAGTTTGCAGGATGTAAATGAGCAGTTCTTC. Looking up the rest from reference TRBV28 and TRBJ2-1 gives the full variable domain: DVKVTQSSRYLVKRTGEKVFLECVQDMDHENMFWYRQDPGLGLRLIYFSYDVKMKEKGDIPEGYSVSREKKERFSLILESASTNQTSMYLCASSLQDVNEQFFGPGTRLTVL.

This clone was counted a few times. The CDR3 protein is CASSVGAGARAFF. The DNA for the CDR3 is TGTGCCAGCAGCGTCGGCGCAGGGGCAAGGGCTTTCTTT. This chain connects TRBV14 to TRBJ1-1; D might be TRBD1 (6 bases). CDR1 is SGHDN, CDR2 FVKESK, per germline. The CDR3 sequence is 13 residues long. V lost 5 bases and J lost 11, with 18 bases in between. The full variable domain, in which reference TRBV14 and TRBJ1-1 provide the parts outside the CDR3, is EAGVTQFPSHSVIEKGQTVTLRCDPISGHDNLYWYRRVMGKEIKFLLHFVKESKQDESGMPNNRFLAERTGGTYSTLKVQPAELEDSGVYFCASSVGAGARAFFGQGTRLTVV.

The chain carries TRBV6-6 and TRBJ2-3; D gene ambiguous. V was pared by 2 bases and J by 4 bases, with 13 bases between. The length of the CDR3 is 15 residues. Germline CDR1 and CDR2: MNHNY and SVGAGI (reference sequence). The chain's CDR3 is CASSYRKASADTQYF. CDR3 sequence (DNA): TGTGCCAGCAGTTACCGCAAAGCTTCGGCAGATACGCAGTATTTT.

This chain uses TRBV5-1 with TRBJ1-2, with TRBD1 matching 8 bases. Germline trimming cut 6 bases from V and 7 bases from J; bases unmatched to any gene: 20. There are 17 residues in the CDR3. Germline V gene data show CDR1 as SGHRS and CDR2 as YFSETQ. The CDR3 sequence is CASTRTPDRVDSIGYTF. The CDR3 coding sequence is TGCGCCAGCACACGAACCCCGGACAGGGTAGATTCTATTGGCTACACCTTC.

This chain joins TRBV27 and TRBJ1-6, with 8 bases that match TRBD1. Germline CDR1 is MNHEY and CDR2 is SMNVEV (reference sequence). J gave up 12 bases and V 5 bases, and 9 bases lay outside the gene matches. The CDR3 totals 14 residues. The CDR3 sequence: CASSPSGQGKPLHF. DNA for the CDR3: TGTGCCAGCAGTCCTTCAGGACAGGGTAAACCCCTCCACTTT.

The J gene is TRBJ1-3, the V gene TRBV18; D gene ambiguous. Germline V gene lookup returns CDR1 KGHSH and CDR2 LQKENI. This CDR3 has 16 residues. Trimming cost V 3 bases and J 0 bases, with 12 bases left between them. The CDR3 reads CASSPQAGYSGNTIYF. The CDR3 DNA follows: TGTGCCAGCTCACCGCAGGCGGGGTACTCTGGAAACACCATATATTTT.

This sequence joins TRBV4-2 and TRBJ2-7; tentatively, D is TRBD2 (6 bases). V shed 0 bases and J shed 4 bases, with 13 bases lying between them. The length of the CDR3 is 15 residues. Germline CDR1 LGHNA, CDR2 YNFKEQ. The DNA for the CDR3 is TGTGCCAGCAGCCAAGAAGAGGGAGGAGTTTACGAGCAGTACTTC. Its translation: CASSQEEGGVYEQYF.

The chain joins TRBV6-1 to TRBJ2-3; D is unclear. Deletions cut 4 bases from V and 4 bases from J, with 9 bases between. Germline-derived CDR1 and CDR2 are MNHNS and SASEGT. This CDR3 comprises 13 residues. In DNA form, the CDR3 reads TGTGCCAGCAGTGTTGGCCCCCCAGATACGCAGTATTTT. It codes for CASSVGPPDTQYF.